Listed here are 20 T cell receptor beta chains from one sample, sequenced in a study of shared clonotypes between healthy human individuals. Clones were sequenced by immunoSEQ multiplex PCR, and TCRdb holds only the in-frame ones, with some missing. The sample has a few million clones, around 94% seen once. The sample taken for sequencing was naive CD4+ T cells sorted from blood. As for subset: CD45RA+ positively selected. All receptors derive from a man between 18 and 35 years old in good health.

This sequence joins TRBV6-6 and TRBJ2-2, with 7 bases aligning to TRBD1. CDR3 size: 14 residues. The trim removed 6 bases at V and 5 bases at J, leaving 6 bases unmatched. Germline CDR1 reads MNHNY; CDR2 reads SVGAGI (reference sequence). The CDR3 loop reads CASSYTTGTGELFF. The CDR3 nucleotides are TGTGCCAGCAGCTACACGACAGGGACCGGGGAGCTGTTTTTT.

V usage is TRBV7-9 and J usage is TRBJ1-2; D may be TRBD1 (6 bases). Germline V gene data show CDR1 as SEHNR and CDR2 as FQNEAQ (reference sequence). The germline V and J ends were trimmed by 2 bases and 5 bases, with 15 bases remaining between them. CDR3 length: 15 amino acids. The CDR3 sequence: CASSLRGLALYGYTF. The CDR3 DNA is TGTGCCAGCAGCTTACGGGGGCTAGCGCTTTATGGCTACACCTTC.

The CDR3 nucleotides read TGTGCCTGCTCCCGGCGGACTAGCACAGATACGCAGTATTTT. Translated: CACSRRTSTDTQYF. The chain combines TRBV2 with TRBJ2-3; D may be TRBD2 (5 bases). Trimming left V 11 bases short and J 0 bases short, with 15 bases between. This CDR3 has 14 amino acids. CDR1 is SNHLY and CDR2 is FYNNEI in the germline V gene.

Points on this clone: Other DNA sequences in the same sample also yield this CDR3. This chain uses TRBV6-5 with TRBJ1-1; 8 bases match TRBD1. Per the germline V gene, CDR1 is MNHEY and CDR2 is SVGAGI. The CDR3 has 14 amino acids. The junction had 8 bases not matched to a gene; V was cut back by 6 bases and J by 5 bases. The CDR3 loop is CASSRTGRGTEAFF. The CDR3 DNA sequence: TGTGCCAGCAGCCGGACAGGGCGGGGGACTGAAGCTTTCTTT.

The chain has TRBV5-6 and TRBJ2-1; D perhaps matches TRBD2 (6 bases). This CDR3 spans 14 amino acids. The V and J ends lost 7 bases and 1 base respectively, with 12 bases between them. The germline V gene has CDR1 SGHDT and CDR2 YYEEEE. CDR3 sequence (DNA): TGTGCCAGCGACTTCCGGGGGTCCTACAATGAGCAGTTCTTC. Its translation: CASDFRGSYNEQFF. Supplemented by reference TRBV5-6 and TRBJ2-1, the full variable domain reads DAGVTQSPTHLIKTRGQQVTLRCSPKSGHDTVSWYQQALGQGPQFIFQYYEEEERQRGNFPDRFSGHQFPNYSSELNVNALLLGDSALYLCASDFRGSYNEQFFGPGTRLTVL.

About this clone itself: Distinct nucleotide sequences in the sample also encode this CDR3. V gene TRBV5-1 combines with J gene TRBJ2-7, with unresolved D. The germline V and J ends were trimmed by 0 bases and 0 bases, with 10 bases remaining between them. The CDR3 loop spans 15 amino acids. From germline, CDR1 is SGHRS and CDR2 YFSETQ. The CDR3, as DNA: TGCGCCAGCAGCTTGGGCGGAAGGAGCTCCTACGAGCAGTACTTC. It is translated as CASSLGGRSSYEQYF. The full variable domain, in which reference TRBV5-1 and TRBJ2-7 provide the parts outside the CDR3, is KAGVTQTPRYLIKTRGQQVTLSCSPISGHRSVSWYQQTPGQGLQFLFEYFSETQRNKGNFPGRFSGRQFSNSRSEMNVSTLELGDSALYLCASSLGGRSSYEQYFGPGTRLTVT.

The chain joins TRBV5-1 to TRBJ2-1; the match to TRBD2 covers 11 bases. V shed 2 bases and J 7 bases; nucleotides not matched to a gene: 5. The germline CDR1 and CDR2 sequences are SGHRS and YFSETQ. The CDR3 contains 15 residues. The CDR3 bases are TGCGCCAGCAGCTTTGGACTAGCGGGTCGGAATGAGCAGTTCTTC. This codes for CASSFGLAGRNEQFF.

In nucleotides, the CDR3 is TGTGCCAGCAGCCCTGGGAACACTGAAGCTTTCTTT. It encodes CASSPGNTEAFF. J is TRBJ1-1 and V is TRBV5-6; D unresolved. Germline assignment: CDR1 SGHDT and CDR2 YYEEEE. Trimming shortened V by 4 bases and J by 1 base, and 5 bases separated the two germline ends. CDR3 length equals 12 residues.

This chain connects TRBV10-2 to TRBJ1-2; TRBD1 matches 8 bases. The CDR3 runs 13 residues. Germline CDR1 WSHSY, CDR2 SAAADI. With V trimmed by 6 bases and J by 4 bases, 4 bases remained unmatched. The CDR3 spells CASRTGVGYGYTF. In nucleotides, the CDR3 is TGCGCCAGCAGGACAGGGGTTGGCTATGGCTACACCTTC.

This clone is a singleton in its sample. V and J are TRBV5-1 and TRBJ2-3, with D possibly TRBD2 on 6 matching bases. Germline V CDR1 and CDR2: SGHRS, YFSETQ. The length of the CDR3 is 16 residues. V was clipped by 7 bases and J by 4 bases, with 22 bases between them. Here the CDR3 DNA reads TGCGCCAGCGAACAAACCCCCGGGACTCTCGCAGATACGCAGTATTTT. The encoded protein is CASEQTPGTLADTQYF.

This chain joins TRBV10-3 and TRBJ2-4, with D perhaps TRBD2 (5 bases). V shed 3 bases and J shed 0 bases, with 9 bases lying between them. CDR1 and CDR2 (germline): ENHRY, SYGVKD. This CDR3 contains 15 residues. The CDR3 sequence is CAISDGVLAKNIQYF. The CDR3 DNA sequence: TGTGCCATCAGTGACGGGGTCTTAGCCAAAAACATTCAGTACTTC.

This clone was seen only a few times. The chain is built from TRBV5-4 and TRBJ1-6, with D unclear. CDR3 length: 15 residues. V was cut by 0 bases and J by 4 bases, with 8 bases left in between. Germline V lookup: CDR1 SGHNT, CDR2 YYREEE (reference sequence). The DNA of the CDR3 is TGTGCCAGCAGCTTGGCCGGGGAGTATAATTCACCCCTCCACTTT. Its protein product is CASSLAGEYNSPLHF.

The CDR3 protein is CASLDWADSEAFF. CDR3 sequence (DNA): TGCGCCAGCCTAGATTGGGCGGACAGTGAAGCTTTCTTT. This chain joins TRBV10-2 and TRBJ1-1; maybe TRBD1 (6 bases). Trimming took 8 bases from V and 7 from J, leaving 17 bases between them. This CDR3 is 13 amino acids long. Per the germline V gene, CDR1 is WSHSY and CDR2 is SAAADI.

The genes are TRBV30 and TRBJ2-3; D unclear. Trimming took 2 bases from V and 5 from J, leaving 11 bases between them. Germline V gene sequence: CDR1 GTSNPN, CDR2 SVGIG (reference sequence). The length of the CDR3 is 13 residues. The CDR3 loop is CAWSLPLIDTQYF. The CDR3, as DNA: TGTGCCTGGAGTCTCCCCCTGATAGATACGCAGTATTTT.

The gene calls are TRBV30 and TRBJ2-1; D is unresolved. V was pared by 0 bases and J by 8 bases, with 11 bases between. This CDR3 is built from 13 residues. Germline V lookup: CDR1 GTSNPN, CDR2 SVGIG (reference sequence). The DNA of the CDR3 is TGTGCCTGGAGTGTAAGGTGGGTCGATGAGCAGTTCTTC. This translates into CAWSVRWVDEQFF.

The rearrangement uses TRBV9 and TRBJ1-2; D is undetermined. Germline CDR1 and CDR2: SGDLS and YYNGEE. V shed 0 bases and J shed 0 bases, with 9 bases lying between them. This CDR3 region has 15 residues. Written as DNA, the CDR3 is TGTGCCAGCAGCGTAGAGGCAGGTACTAACTATGGCTACACCTTC. This gives the protein CASSVEAGTNYGYTF.

The gene calls are TRBV7-2 and TRBJ2-7; TRBD1 might be the D (5 bases). The CDR3 covers 15 residues. Germline CDR1 SGHTA, CDR2 FQGNSA. V was trimmed by 2 bases and J by 2 bases, leaving 13 bases between them. The chain's CDR3 is CASSLWAGSTYEQYF. CDR3 in DNA: TGTGCCAGCAGCTTATGGGCAGGGTCCACCTACGAGCAGTACTTC. The variable domain in full, with the rest retrieved from reference TRBV7-2 and TRBJ2-7, is GAGVSQSPSNKVTEKGKDVELRCDPISGHTALYWYRQSLGQGLEFLIYFQGNSAPDKSGLPSDRFSAERTGGSVSTLTIQRTQQEDSAVYLCASSLWAGSTYEQYFGPGTRLTVT.

This clone has only a few counts. The V gene is TRBV28, the J gene TRBJ1-4; D is uncertain. Trimming shortened V by 6 bases and J by 7 bases, and 12 bases separated the two germline ends. The CDR3 covers 13 residues. Germline V lookup: CDR1 MDHEN, CDR2 SYDVKM. The CDR3 nucleotides are TGTGCCAGCAGAGGGATGGGTACTGAAAAACTGTTTTTT. It specifies CASRGMGTEKLFF.

The rearrangement joins TRBV6-5 to TRBJ2-7, with D perhaps TRBD1 (6 bases). The CDR3 sequence is 14 residues long. V was cut by 5 bases and J by 0 bases, with 11 bases left in between. The germline V gene encodes CDR1 MNHEY and CDR2 SVGAGI. DNA of the CDR3: TGTGCCAGCAGTGAAAGGGGACACTCCTACGAGCAGTACTTC. Translation: CASSERGHSYEQYF.

This sequence joins TRBV10-1 and TRBJ2-5; possible D gene TRBD1, 5 bases. Germline V gene sequence: CDR1 WNHNN, CDR2 SYGVQD (reference sequence). The CDR3 extends over 13 amino acids. Trimming removed 6 bases at V and 2 bases at J, with 10 bases between. The DNA of the CDR3 is TGCGCCAGCAGCCTAGGGGCTCAAGAGACCCAGTACTTC. It yields the protein CASSLGAQETQYF.